These 20 T cell receptor beta chains came from one sample sequenced in a study of CD8 T cells in ankylosing spondylitis. One entry per CDR3 protein results from TCRdb running MiXCR on the 5' RACE reads. This table holds 500,000 to 550,000 distinct CDR3 sequences, 9.5% to 15% found once. The antigens of these receptors remain unknown. Study-wide findings and caveats: One TCR beta motif, made up of roughly 8 highly homologous variants, appeared characteristic of ankylosing spondylitis blood.

Sample: blood, either unsorted or a sorted T cell fraction (not recorded which). The receptor source for this set is a male donor with ankylosing spondylitis.

This clonotype was observed a few times. The chain couples TRBV6-1 to TRBJ1-5; D is undetermined. Germline V gene data show CDR1 as MNHNS and CDR2 as SASEGT. Deletions cut 0 bases from V and 5 bases from J, with 11 bases between. The length of the CDR3 is 15 residues. The CDR3 coding sequence is TGTGCCAGCAGTGAAGCTCCCACTATAGATCAGCCCCAGCATTTT. Amino acid sequence: CASSEAPTIDQPQHF.

This clonotype was observed at least ten times. V usage is TRBV29-1 and J usage is TRBJ2-5; 9 bases fit TRBD1. V was pared by 6 bases and J by 5 bases, with 7 bases of the junction left unmatched. The CDR3 is 13 amino acids. Germline lookup yields CDR1 SQVTM and CDR2 ANQGSEA. The DNA for the CDR3 is TGCAGCGTCCAAACAGGGGGCTCGGAGACCCAGTACTTC. It encodes CSVQTGGSETQYF.

There are many counts of this clonotype. The chain employs TRBV5-1 and TRBJ2-7, with D perhaps TRBD1 or TRBD2 (7 bases each). The CDR3 covers 15 residues. The germline V and J ends were trimmed by 2 bases and 3 bases, with 15 bases remaining between them. Germline CDR1 reads SGHRS; CDR2 reads YFSETQ. CDR3: CASSFHTGEGYEQYF. The CDR3 region has the DNA TGCGCCAGCAGCTTTCACACAGGGGAGGGCTACGAGCAGTACTTC.

The chain couples TRBV20-1 to TRBJ1-2, with 10 nucleotides matching TRBD1. The CDR3 runs to 13 residues. With V trimmed by 5 bases and J by 5 bases, 5 bases remained unmatched. The germline CDR1 and CDR2 sequences are DFQATT and SNEGSKA (reference sequence). The CDR3 region is CSAVDRGRYGYTF. In DNA, the CDR3 is TGCAGTGCTGTGGACAGGGGGAGATATGGCTACACCTTC.

V usage is TRBV24-1 and J usage is TRBJ2-2; 8 bases agree with TRBD1. The germline V gene has CDR1 KGHDR and CDR2 SFDVKD. J was trimmed by 4 bases and V by 8 bases; bases with no gene match: 5. The CDR3 runs to 14 residues. The CDR3 reads CATTRTGSTGELFF. The CDR3 nucleotides are TGTGCCACCACCAGGACAGGGAGCACCGGGGAGCTGTTTTTT.

This clonotype was recorded a few times. V usage is TRBV12-3 or TRBV12-4 and J usage is TRBJ1-5; D remains ambiguous. Between the trimmed V and J ends, which lost 5 bases and 1 base, there was a span of 12 bases. The CDR3 is 15 residues long. The CDR3 region has the DNA TGTGCCAGCAGTGACCGCCGAGGGAGCAATCAGCCCCAGCATTTT. Translating gives CASSDRRGSNQPQHF.

This clonotype was detected only once. The CDR3 here is CASSQVLAGGGRVNTQYF. CDR3 bases: TGTGCCAGCAGCCAAGTTCTAGCGGGAGGGGGACGTGTCAATACGCAGTATTTT. The chain joins TRBV3-1 to TRBJ2-3, with 12 bases lining up with TRBD2. In germline, CDR1 is LGHDT, CDR2 YNNKEL (reference sequence). J gave up 7 bases and V 1 base, and 12 bases lay outside the gene matches. The CDR3 sequence is 18 residues long.

This clonotype was picked up a small number of times. The rearrangement joins TRBV7-9 to TRBJ2-5; 8 positions agree with TRBD2. The germline CDR1 and CDR2 sequences are SEHNR and FQNEAQ (reference sequence). V gave up 3 bases and J gave up 2 bases; unmatched junction bases: 5. CDR3 length: 15 residues. The CDR3 protein is CASSFYEREQETQYF. The CDR3 nucleotides are TGTGCCAGCAGCTTTTACGAGCGGGAGCAAGAGACCCAGTACTTC.

This clonotype has a single count. V and J are TRBV30 and TRBJ1-2; TRBD1 is a possible D gene (6 bases). The CDR3 has 14 amino acids. Germline loops: CDR1 GTSNPN, CDR2 SVGIG (reference sequence). Trimming removed 4 bases at V and 8 bases at J, with 20 bases between. In nucleotides, the CDR3 is TGTGCCTGGAACAAATTCCGGGACACTGGCGGCTACACCTTC. This translates into CAWNKFRDTGGYTF.

This clonotype showed up just a few times. The chain couples TRBV5-1 to TRBJ2-5, with TRBD1 matching 7 bases. V was clipped by 2 bases and J by 2 bases; unmatched bases: 3. Germline lookup yields CDR1 SGHRS and CDR2 YFSETQ. The CDR3 runs to 14 residues. The CDR3: CASSFVTGQETQYF. The CDR3 DNA reads as TGCGCCAGCAGCTTCGTGACAGGGCAAGAGACCCAGTACTTC. Variable domain in full (rest from reference TRBV5-1 and TRBJ2-5): KAGVTQTPRYLIKTRGQQVTLSCSPISGHRSVSWYQQTPGQGLQFLFEYFSETQRNKGNFPGRFSGRQFSNSRSEMNVSTLELGDSALYLCASSFVTGQETQYFGPGTRLLVL.

This clonotype was observed a handful of times. J is TRBJ1-2 and V is TRBV6-2 or TRBV6-3; possible D gene TRBD1, 5 bases. The CDR3 has 11 amino acids. Trimming took off 7 bases at V and 7 bases at J, with 10 bases between the two ends. Germline V gene sequence: CDR1 MNHEY, CDR2 SVGEGT. The CDR3 loop is CASKRGVGYTF. For the CDR3, the DNA is TGTGCCAGCAAGCGGGGGGTTGGCTACACCTTC.

Ten or more counts support this clonotype. This chain uses TRBV29-1 with TRBJ2-1, with 7 bases that match TRBD1. In germline, CDR1 is SQVTM, CDR2 ANQGSEA. There are 14 residues in the CDR3. With 7 bases clipped from V and 4 bases from J, the junction kept 10 bases outside the gene matches. As DNA, the CDR3 is TGCAGCGCCCCCCCGACAGGGATGTACAATGAGCAGTTCTTC. It translates to CSAPPTGMYNEQFF.

This clonotype showed up many times. The chain carries TRBV7-2 and TRBJ2-3; the D is unclear. In germline, CDR1 is SGHTA, CDR2 FQGNSA. This CDR3 is built from 15 residues. Trimming took 2 bases from V and 0 from J, leaving 9 bases between them. CDR3 coding DNA: TGTGCCAGCAGCTTAAGGCGCGCTAGCACAGATACGCAGTATTTT. Amino acid sequence: CASSLRRASTDTQYF.

The CDR3 reads CAIREPGHQQEQYF. DNA for the CDR3: TGTGCCATCAGAGAACCGGGACATCAACAGGAGCAGTACTTC. The rearrangement joins TRBV10-3 to TRBJ2-7, with a tentative D call TRBD1 (6 bases). The germline V and J ends were trimmed by 6 bases and 7 bases, with 19 bases remaining between them. The CDR3 sequence is 14 residues long. Germline CDR1 is ENHRY and CDR2 is SYGVKD.

This clonotype was observed many times. The rearrangement uses TRBV15 and TRBJ1-5; 7 bases align to TRBD1. With 9 bases clipped from V and 5 bases from J, the junction kept 7 bases outside the gene matches. Germline CDR1 is LNHNV and CDR2 is YYDKDF (reference sequence). CDR3 length: 13 amino acids. CDR3 bases: TGTGCCACTTCGGACAGGAGGGATCAGCCCCAGCATTTT. Translation: CATSDRRDQPQHF.

This clonotype was counted a few times. V and J are TRBV11-2 and TRBJ2-5, with TRBD1 identical over 7 bases. V shed 3 bases and J 4 bases; nucleotides not matched to a gene: 5. The CDR3 runs to 14 residues. The germline V gene has CDR1 SGHAT and CDR2 FQNNGV. The DNA of the CDR3 is TGTGCCAGCAGCTTTACAGGGGTCACAGAGACCCAGTACTTC. Translating it yields CASSFTGVTETQYF.

This clonotype was found a few times. V gene TRBV2 combines with J gene TRBJ2-3; D uncertain. The CDR3 consists of 15 residues. Germline V gene lookup returns CDR1 SNHLY and CDR2 FYNNEI. The ends were cut back, 2 bases at V and 0 bases at J, with 9 bases in the middle. The CDR3 is CASSERLPSTDTQYF. The CDR3 DNA sequence: TGTGCCAGCAGTGAACGGCTACCTAGCACAGATACGCAGTATTTT.

This clonotype was seen a few times. DNA of the CDR3: TGTGCCATCAGCCCACAGGGCTTCAACACCGGGGAGCTGTTTTTT. This sequence encodes CAISPQGFNTGELFF. V gene TRBV10-3 combines with J gene TRBJ2-2; D might be TRBD1 (6 bases). Germline values: CDR1 ENHRY, CDR2 SYGVKD. V lost 6 bases to trimming and J lost 2 bases, with 13 bases between them. The CDR3 is made up of 15 amino acids.

The chain joins TRBV24-1 to TRBJ2-1; the match to TRBD1 covers 7 bases. CDR3 length: 16 amino acids. V lost 8 bases, J lost 0 bases, and 9 bases stayed unmatched. Germline V gene data show CDR1 as KGHDR and CDR2 as SFDVKD. In DNA form, the CDR3 reads TGTGCCACCATTAACAGGGGTCCTAGCTCCTACAATGAGCAGTTCTTC. This codes for CATINRGPSSYNEQFF.

This clonotype was seen at least ten times. The CDR3 reads CASSHGQGAGETEAFF. The CDR3 coding sequence is TGCGCCAGCAGCCACGGACAGGGGGCGGGAGAGACTGAAGCTTTCTTT. V gene TRBV4-1 combines with J gene TRBJ1-1, with 11 positions matching TRBD1. The CDR3 runs to 16 residues. Germline loops: CDR1 MGHRA, CDR2 YSYEKL. Trimming took 3 bases from V and 5 from J; bases not matched to a gene: 8.